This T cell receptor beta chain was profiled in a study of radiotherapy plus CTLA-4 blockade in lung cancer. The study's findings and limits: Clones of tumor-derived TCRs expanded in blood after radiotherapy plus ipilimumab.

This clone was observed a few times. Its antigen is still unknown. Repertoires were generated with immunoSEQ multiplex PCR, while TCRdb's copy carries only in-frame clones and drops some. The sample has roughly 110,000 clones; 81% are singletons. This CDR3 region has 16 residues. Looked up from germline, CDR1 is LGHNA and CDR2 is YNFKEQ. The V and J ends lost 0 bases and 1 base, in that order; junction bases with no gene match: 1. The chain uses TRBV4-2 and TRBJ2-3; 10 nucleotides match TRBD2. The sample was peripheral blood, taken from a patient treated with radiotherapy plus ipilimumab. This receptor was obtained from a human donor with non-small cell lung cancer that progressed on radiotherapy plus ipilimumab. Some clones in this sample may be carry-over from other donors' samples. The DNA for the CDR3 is TGTGCCAGCAGCCAAGATCTAGCGGGGGGCACAGATACGCAGTATTTT. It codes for CASSQDLAGGTDTQYF.